What follows are 21 T cell receptor beta chains derived from one specimen sequenced in a study of T cell changes during pregnancy in multiple sclerosis. Using immunoSEQ multiplex PCR, the repertoire was profiled, and TCRdb retains in-frame clones only, with some absent. Here the sample spans almost 55,000 clones, more than 75% being singletons. The sequenced sample was CD8+ T cells from peripheral blood mononuclear cells, obtained before pregnancy. These TCRs come from a female donor with multiple sclerosis, enrolled in a pregnancy study.

The CDR3 sequence is CASSISAGLADTQYF. The CDR3, as DNA: TGTGCCAGTAGTATATCTGCAGGGCTGGCAGATACGCAGTATTTT. V is TRBV19 and J is TRBJ2-3; possibly TRBD1 for D (5 bases). Trimming removed 2 bases at V and 4 bases at J, with 13 bases between. Germline loops: CDR1 LNHDA, CDR2 SQIVND (reference sequence). The CDR3 length is 15 residues.

The chain employs TRBV2 and TRBJ1-1; 7 nucleotides match TRBD1. Per germline, CDR1 SNHLY and CDR2 FYNNEI. V lost 6 bases to trimming and J lost 0 bases; unmatched junction nucleotides: 13. This CDR3 comprises 17 residues. Written as DNA, the CDR3 is TGTGCCAGCAGAGACACAGGGGTAGGGGGAATGAACACTGAAGCTTTCTTT. Translation gives CASRDTGVGGMNTEAFF. The full variable domain, completed using reference TRBV2 and TRBJ1-1, is EPEVTQTPSHQVTQMGQEVILRCVPISNHLYFYWYRQILGQKVEFLVSFYNNEISEKSEIFDDQFSVERPDGSNFTLKIRSTKLEDSAMYFCASRDTGVGGMNTEAFFGQGTRLTVV.

The chain carries TRBV13 and TRBJ1-1; D might be TRBD1 (5 bases). The germline gives CDR1 PRHDT, CDR2 FYEKMQ (reference sequence). The CDR3 spans 14 residues. V dropped 5 bases and J dropped 1 base, with 11 bases sitting between them. CDR3 bases: TGTGCCAGCAGCCTCCAGGGTGGGAACACTGAAGCTTTCTTT. Its translation is CASSLQGGNTEAFF.

The rearrangement uses TRBV5-8 and TRBJ1-5; D is unresolved. From germline, CDR1 is SGHTS and CDR2 YDEGEE. This CDR3 contains 13 residues. V lost 1 base and J lost 4, with 6 bases in between. As DNA, the CDR3 is TGTGCCAGCAGCTTGCCACAGAATCAGCCCCAGCATTTT. It translates to CASSLPQNQPQHF.

V is TRBV7-9 and J is TRBJ1-5; 7 positions match TRBD1. Trimming cost V 1 base and J 4 bases; bases outside gene matches: 7. The germline gives CDR1 SEHNR, CDR2 FQNEAQ (reference sequence). The CDR3 loop spans 16 amino acids. The CDR3 region is CASSLGMPGGNQPQHF. The CDR3 DNA is TGTGCCAGCAGCTTAGGGATGCCAGGGGGGAATCAGCCCCAGCATTTT.

As concerns this clone: Germline and junction disagree at one end, which may indicate a read error. This chain links TRBV6-1 with TRBJ2-1; 7 positions match TRBD1. The CDR3 covers 11 residues. Germline assignment: CDR1 MNHNS and CDR2 SASEGT. The CDR3 region is CASSEGQGEIF. Here the CDR3 DNA reads TGTGCCAGCAGTGAAGGGCAGGGGGAGATCTTC.

The rearrangement uses TRBV13 and TRBJ1-6, with unresolved D. The V end was cut by 2 bases, the J end by 4 bases, with 12 bases between. This CDR3 comprises 16 residues. Germline CDR1 is PRHDT and CDR2 is FYEKMQ (reference sequence). The CDR3 nucleotides are TGTGCCAGCAGCTTAAGAGGGCAGGAGTATAATTCACCCCTCCACTTT. Translated, it gives CASSLRGQEYNSPLHF.

This sequence joins TRBV4-1 and TRBJ1-1; D might be TRBD1 (6 bases). The V end was cut by 1 base, the J end by 4 bases, with 13 bases between. This CDR3 contains 15 residues. In germline, CDR1 is MGHRA, CDR2 YSYEKL. In nucleotides, the CDR3 is TGCGCCAGCAGCCAAGGGGCAGGGGCAGCCACTGAAGCTTTCTTT. Its translation: CASSQGAGAATEAFF.

V gene TRBV7-3 combines with J gene TRBJ2-3, with 8 bases aligning to TRBD2. Germline values: CDR1 SGHTA, CDR2 FQGTGA. The CDR3 runs to 15 residues. Unmatched junction bases numbered 7, after V lost 5 bases and J lost 3 bases. CDR3 coding DNA: TGTGCCAGCAGCCCCGGGGGGGCGGTAACAGATACGCAGTATTTT. Amino acid sequence: CASSPGGAVTDTQYF.

This chain connects TRBV5-6 to TRBJ1-5; weak D call: TRBD1 (6 bases). The CDR3 sequence is 14 residues long. V dropped 2 bases and J dropped 7 bases, with 13 bases sitting between them. The V gene's germline CDR1 is SGHDT and CDR2 YYEEEE. The DNA for the CDR3 is TGTGCCAGCAGCTTCGGCAGGGGAGTCCAGCCCCAGCATTTT. Translated: CASSFGRGVQPQHF.

This clone showed up just once. The rearrangement joins TRBV29-1 to TRBJ2-1, with D perhaps matching TRBD2 (5 bases). This CDR3 has 13 residues. Germline V gives CDR1 SQVTM, CDR2 ANQGSEA. Trimming removed 8 bases at V and 1 base at J, with 12 bases between. The CDR3 DNA reads as TGCAGCTGCCTCGGGGTTTCCTACAATGAGCAGTTCTTC. Translation gives CSCLGVSYNEQFF.

The CDR3 DNA is TGCGCCAGCAGCTCCGGACAGGGAACGGACGAGCAGTACTTC. As protein: CASSSGQGTDEQYF. This chain links TRBV5-1 with TRBJ2-7, with 8 bases matching TRBD1. Trimming removed 3 bases from V and 5 bases from J; junction bases left unmatched: 7. CDR1 SGHRS and CDR2 YFSETQ come from the germline V gene. The CDR3 spans 14 residues.

The chain carries TRBV5-8 and TRBJ1-2, with a weak D call TRBD1 (6 bases). Germline V CDR1 and CDR2: SGHTS, YDEGEE. V lost 4 bases and J 8 bases, leaving 15 bases between the germline ends. The CDR3 is 13 residues long. CDR3 region: CASSLAGVRGYTF. In nucleotides, the CDR3 is TGTGCCAGCAGCCTGGCAGGGGTGAGAGGCTACACCTTC.

The CDR3 sequence: CASHVGGASTDTQYF. DNA for the CDR3: TGCGCCAGCCACGTCGGGGGGGCGAGCACAGATACGCAGTATTTT. V is TRBV5-1 and J is TRBJ2-3, with TRBD2 matching over 8 bases. The CDR3 runs to 15 residues. Germline CDR1 is SGHRS and CDR2 is YFSETQ. V lost 7 bases, J lost 0 bases, and 7 bases stayed unmatched.

CDR3 sequence reads: CASSTGSGEETQYF. In DNA, the CDR3 is TGTGCCAGCAGCACTGGGAGCGGGGAAGAGACCCAGTACTTC. The V gene is TRBV5-5, the J gene TRBJ2-5; 7 nucleotides match TRBD2. Germline CDR1 and CDR2: SGHKS and YYEKEE (reference sequence). V was pared by 4 bases and J by 3 bases, with 6 bases of the junction left unmatched. The CDR3 has 14 amino acids.

The CDR3 nucleotides are TGTGCCAGCAGCTCACCCGTCCATGACTATCCGACCCAGTACTTC. Protein: CASSSPVHDYPTQYF. The rearrangement joins TRBV11-2 to TRBJ2-5, with D tentatively TRBD2 (5 bases). This CDR3 spans 15 amino acids. CDR1 SGHAT and CDR2 FQNNGV come from the germline V gene. Between the trimmed V and J ends, which lost 4 bases and 7 bases, there was a span of 19 bases.

This clone was seen just once. The genes are TRBV4-1 and TRBJ1-2; 7 bases agree with TRBD1. CDR1 and CDR2 from the germline V gene are MGHRA and YSYEKL. The CDR3 is 14 residues long. Trimming took 4 bases from V and 8 from J; bases not matched to a gene: 10. CDR3: CASSPQGYFEGYTF. The CDR3 nucleotides are TGCGCCAGCAGCCCACAGGGGTACTTCGAGGGCTACACCTTC.

The chain uses TRBV4-1 and TRBJ2-1; TRBD2 matches at 7 bases. This CDR3 has 18 residues. Looked up from germline, CDR1 is MGHRA and CDR2 is YSYEKL. V was pared by 3 bases and J by 0 bases, with 11 bases of the junction left unmatched. CDR3 sequence: CASSHPYGGGSSYNEQFF. For the CDR3, the DNA is TGCGCCAGCAGCCATCCCTACGGCGGGGGAAGCTCCTACAATGAGCAGTTCTTC.

This chain connects TRBV14 to TRBJ1-6; 7 nucleotides line up with TRBD1. The CDR3 is 16 amino acids. The J segment lost 0 bases and the V segment lost 5 bases, leaving 4 bases of the junction unmatched. CDR1 is SGHDN and CDR2 is FVKESK in the germline V gene. Written as DNA, the CDR3 is TGTGCCAGCAGCGGACAGGCGAGCTCCTATAATTCACCCCTCCACTTT. As protein: CASSGQASSYNSPLHF.

V is TRBV6-4 and J is TRBJ2-1; TRBD2 is a possible D gene (6 bases). The V gene's germline CDR1 is MRHNA and CDR2 SNTAGT. The CDR3 is made up of 12 amino acids. The V end lost 6 bases, the J end lost 10 bases, and 13 bases lay between the germline ends. CDR3 DNA sequence: TGTGCCAGCAGGCGTGGCGGGGAGGAGCAGTTCTTC. As protein: CASRRGGEEQFF.

This sequence joins TRBV6-6 and TRBJ2-7, with a tentative D call TRBD1 (6 bases). V dropped 5 bases and J dropped 2 bases, with 13 bases sitting between them. This CDR3 is built from 14 residues. Looked up from germline, CDR1 is MNHNY and CDR2 is SVGAGI (reference sequence). This CDR3 reads CASSRPGAPYEQYF. In DNA form, the CDR3 reads TGTGCCAGCAGTCGTCCAGGGGCCCCCTACGAGCAGTACTTC.